This TCR beta chain was identified in a study of radiotherapy plus CTLA-4 blockade in lung cancer. Turning to the study itself: Overall, approximately 17% of patients showed an objective response, while 31% attained disease control.

Sequencing used immunoSEQ multiplex PCR; TCRdb keeps in-frame clones, though not all of them. The table has fewer than 35,000 clones, around 74% seen once. Findings and caveats of the study: In blood, TCR clones derived from the tumor expanded after radiotherapy plus ipilimumab.

This clone was seen a handful of times. Its antigen is still unknown. This CDR3 is built from 16 residues. Unmatched junction bases numbered 10, after V lost 6 bases and J lost 3 bases. Germline-derived CDR1 and CDR2 are LGHNA and YNFKEQ. The specimen comprised peripheral blood, sampled from a patient treated with radiotherapy plus ipilimumab. The chain employs TRBV4-2 and TRBJ2-3, with 9 bases that match TRBD2. The receptor's source is a human donor with non-small cell lung cancer that progressed on radiotherapy plus ipilimumab. CDR3 nucleotides: TGTGCCAGCAGGTTCGGGGCTAGCGGGGAAACAGATACGCAGTATTTT. It translates to CASRFGASGETDTQYF.